This T cell receptor beta chain stems from a study of identical twins. MiXCR was run by TCRdb on the 5' RACE reads, yielding one entry per CDR3 protein. The repertoire consists of roughly 690,000 distinct CDR3 sequences, with roughly 6% occurring once and the leading ten covering approximately 2%. This CDR3 is 19 amino acids long. V shed 2 bases and J shed 1 base, with 19 bases lying between them. Germline V gene lookup returns CDR1 KGHDR and CDR2 SFDVKD. This clonotype was recorded a few times. This clonotype was sampled from a man between 18 and 35 years old in good health. Sequencing was performed on naive T cells sorted from blood. The chain couples TRBV24-1 to TRBJ2-2; D remains ambiguous. CDR3 DNA sequence: TGTGCCACCAGTGATTCCAGACGGAAGCAAGTCTTGAACACCGGGGAGCTGTTTTTT. It codes for CATSDSRRKQVLNTGELFF.